This TCR beta chain comes out of a study of blood T cell repertoires in COVID-19. Study details: Samples came from the United States, Italy and Spain, spanning acute and convalescent COVID-19. Sample material is recorded as cDNA or gDNA derived from T cells, B-cell-depleted T cells, or PBMCs.

The CDR3 has 14 residues. The junction had 1 base not matched to a gene; V was cut back by 1 base and J by 2 bases. Germline V lookup: CDR1 SGHTA, CDR2 FQGNSA. The repertoire was sequenced with immunoSEQ multiplex PCR; TCRdb's copy has only in-frame clones and lacks some. The sample has approximately 55,000 clones; around 86% are singletons. Material for sequencing was peripheral blood. The chain employs TRBV7-2 and TRBJ2-5; 7 nucleotides line up with TRBD2. The sequence was collected from a man between 45 and 60 years old with active COVID-19. As DNA, the CDR3 is TGTGCCAGCAGCTTAGGGACTAGACAAGAGACCCAGTACTTC. Translation: CASSLGTRQETQYF. The full variable domain, completed using reference TRBV7-2 and TRBJ2-5, is GAGVSQSPSNKVTEKGKDVELRCDPISGHTALYWYRQSLGQGLEFLIYFQGNSAPDKSGLPSDRFSAERTGGSVSTLTIQRTQQEDSAVYLCASSLGTRQETQYFGPGTRLLVL.